These 15 T cell receptor beta chains came from one sample sequenced in a study of blood T cells in healthy people across ages. The authors ran a second PCR of about 6 to 12 cycles using a sample-barcoded 5' primer and a J-beta primer mix. TCRdb used MiXCR to reprocess the 5' RACE reads, holding one entry per CDR3 protein. Of 1.8 million or so distinct CDR3 sequences in the sample, about two fifths were seen once. Sequenced material: blood. These receptors were obtained from a human donor in good health.

To note about this clonotype: One junction end disagrees with the germline gene, perhaps due to a read error. V is TRBV25-1 and J is TRBJ1-4; D is ambiguous. The CDR3 is made up of 16 amino acids. Germline-derived CDR1 and CDR2 are MGHDK and SYGVNS. For the CDR3, the DNA is TGTGCCAGCAGTTCCCACGCGGTGTCATCTAATGAAAAACGGTTTTTT. Its protein is CASSSHAVSSNEKRFF.

The chain carries TRBV4-3 and TRBJ2-3; TRBD1 matches at 8 bases. Trimming at V came to 0 bases and at J to 4 bases, leaving 9 bases not matched to a gene. Germline values: CDR1 LGHNA, CDR2 YSLEER. The CDR3 contains 17 residues. The DNA of the CDR3 is TGCGCCAGCAGCCAAGAATATGGACAGGGTCAAGCAGATACGCAGTATTTT. Residues: CASSQEYGQGQADTQYF.

This chain links TRBV7-9 with TRBJ1-1; no clear D. The CDR3 runs to 13 residues. The germline CDR1 and CDR2 sequences are SEHNR and FQNEAQ (reference sequence). With 1 base removed from V and 5 bases from J, the gap between germline ends came to 8 bases. In nucleotides, the CDR3 is TGTGCCAGCAGCTTAGAACAGATGACTGAAGCTTTCTTT. This gives the protein CASSLEQMTEAFF. Full variable domain (outside the CDR3, taken from reference TRBV7-9 and TRBJ1-1): DTGVSQNPRHKITKRGQNVTFRCDPISEHNRLYWYRQTLGQGPEFLTYFQNEAQLEKSRLLSDRFSAERPKGSFSTLEIQRTEQGDSAMYLCASSLEQMTEAFFGQGTRLTVV.

On this clonotype: At one end the junction does not follow the germline gene, possibly because of a read error. J is TRBJ2-3 and V is TRBV11-3; D gene unclear. Germline V gene lookup returns CDR1 SGHNT and CDR2 YENEEA. The CDR3 runs to 12 residues. The chain's CDR3 is CASSLRPDAQYF. The CDR3 DNA is TGTGCCAGCAGCTTACGTCCAGATGCGCAGTATTTT.

The chain carries TRBV7-2 and TRBJ2-1; 7 nucleotides agree with TRBD2. Germline assignment: CDR1 SGHTA and CDR2 FQGNSA. This CDR3 comprises 16 residues. The trim removed 3 bases at V and 4 bases at J, leaving 9 bases unmatched. CDR3 sequence reads: CASSFSGALPYNEQFF. CDR3 bases: TGTGCCAGCAGCTTCAGCGGGGCCTTACCTTACAATGAGCAGTTCTTC.

This clonotype was found a few times. The junction and the germline gene differ at one end; a read error may be behind it. V and J are TRBV7-2 and TRBJ1-2; unclear D gene. CDR3 length: 13 amino acids. Germline CDR1 and CDR2: SGHTA and FQGNSA. The CDR3 bases are TGTGCCAGCAGCCCGGACGGGAACTATGACTACACCTTC. This gives the protein CASSPDGNYDYTF.

This chain links TRBV6-2 or TRBV6-3 with TRBJ2-7; 13 nucleotides align to TRBD2. Looked up from germline, CDR1 is MNHEY and CDR2 is SVGEGT. The CDR3 extends over 18 amino acids. The J segment lost 1 base and the V segment lost 5 bases, leaving 11 bases of the junction unmatched. CDR3 protein: CASSPGLAGARRSYEQYF. As DNA, the CDR3 is TGTGCCAGCAGTCCCGGACTAGCGGGGGCCCGACGATCCTACGAGCAGTACTTC.

The chain uses TRBV7-2 and TRBJ1-1; D is possibly TRBD1 (6 bases). V was clipped by 5 bases and J by 2 bases, with 18 bases between them. From germline, CDR1 is SGHTA and CDR2 FQGNSA. The CDR3 consists of 16 residues. This CDR3 is CASSPVPGQANTEAFF. DNA for the CDR3: TGTGCCAGCAGCCCCGTCCCGGGACAAGCCAACACTGAAGCTTTCTTT.

The chain is built from TRBV29-1 and TRBJ1-2, with 7 bases lining up with TRBD1. This CDR3 has 14 amino acids. V dropped 6 bases and J dropped 1; count of bases not matched to a gene: 8. Germline-derived CDR1 and CDR2 are SQVTM and ANQGSEA. CDR3 amino acids: CSVSRDSNNYGYTF. The CDR3 bases are TGCAGCGTGAGCCGGGACAGCAATAACTATGGCTACACCTTC.

In this sample, this clonotype turned up many times. The chain combines TRBV4-1 with TRBJ2-1, with D perhaps given as TRBD1 or TRBD2 (5 bases each). The germline CDR1 and CDR2 sequences are MGHRA and YSYEKL. This CDR3 region has 16 residues. Trimming cost V 4 bases and J 5 bases, with 18 bases left between them. The CDR3 protein is CASSRPQGPQNNEQFF. DNA of the CDR3: TGCGCCAGCAGCCGACCGCAGGGACCCCAGAACAATGAGCAGTTCTTC.

The CDR3: CASSLGLESQYF. The CDR3 coding sequence is TGCGCCAGCAGCTTGGGACTAGAATCCCAGTACTTC. The V and J genes are TRBV5-1 and TRBJ2-7; D is perhaps TRBD2 (6 bases). Trimming took off 0 bases at V and 10 bases at J, with 11 bases between the two ends. The CDR3 extends over 12 amino acids. The V gene's germline CDR1 is SGHRS and CDR2 YFSETQ.

This chain links TRBV10-3 with TRBJ2-3; the D gene is possibly TRBD1 (5 bases). V was pared by 4 bases and J by 2 bases, with 10 bases between. CDR1 and CDR2 from the germline V gene are ENHRY and SYGVKD. This CDR3 contains 14 residues. The CDR3 is CAISGGSYTDTQYF. CDR3 nucleotides: TGTGCCATCAGTGGGGGCTCCTACACAGATACGCAGTATTTT.

The rearrangement uses TRBV6-5 and TRBJ2-5; 12 bases are a match to TRBD2. The J call may be mistaken, given a closer DNA end match to TRBJ2-7. Germline lookup yields CDR1 MNHEY and CDR2 SVGAGI. The CDR3 sequence is 16 residues long. DNA for the CDR3: TGTGCCAGCAGTTACCGCCCTAGCGGGGGGGCCCACGAGCAGTACTTC. Translation: CASSYRPSGGAHEQYF.

The chain employs TRBV5-1 and TRBJ2-5; unclear D gene. TRBJ2-7 matches the DNA end more closely, so the J call is doubtful. The CDR3 totals 14 residues. Germline CDR1 is SGHRS and CDR2 is YFSETQ. This CDR3 reads CASSPVLGRYEQYF. CDR3 coding DNA: TGCGCCAGCAGCCCGGTTTTGGGCAGATACGAGCAGTACTTC.

This sequence joins TRBV7-2 and TRBJ1-2; D unresolved. Germline lookup yields CDR1 SGHTA and CDR2 FQGNSA. Trimming took off 5 bases at V and 8 bases at J, with 18 bases between the two ends. The CDR3 is 14 residues long. In DNA, the CDR3 is TGTGCCAGCAGCCAGAGCCCATCGATGAGGGGCTACACCTTC. As protein: CASSQSPSMRGYTF. Supplemented by reference TRBV7-2 and TRBJ1-2, the full variable domain reads GAGVSQSPSNKVTEKGKDVELRCDPISGHTALYWYRQSLGQGLEFLIYFQGNSAPDKSGLPSDRFSAERTGGSVSTLTIQRTQQEDSAVYLCASSQSPSMRGYTFGSGTRLTVV.